These T cell receptor beta chains were read from a single sample in a study of Ad26.COV2.S vaccination and SARS-CoV-2 variants. Only in-frame clones appear in the TCRdb table, and some are missing; sequencing was by immunoSEQ multiplex PCR. The table shows 400,000 to 450,000 clones, with roughly 87% occurring only once. The specimen comprised peripheral blood, sampled in a trial of Ad26.COV2.S vaccine versus placebo. The origin of the receptors is a person between 18 and 60 years old who received the Ad26.COV2.S COVID-19 vaccine or a placebo. Each CDR3 is given with its conserved first and last residue. The order of the fields is J gene, V gene, CDR3 protein.

J: TRBJ2-7; V: TRBV10-3; CDR3: CAISGWDLSRGEQYF
J: TRBJ2-1; V: TRBV18; CDR3: CASSPTTSGGNEQFF
J: TRBJ1-2; V: TRBV5-6; CDR3: CASSLMGYKYGYTF
J: TRBJ2-7; V: TRBV27; CDR3: CASSFTGAPYEQYF
J: TRBJ1-6; V: TRBV28; CDR3: CASGTANSPLHF
J: TRBJ2-5; V: TRBV6-5; CDR3: CASSHRGKETQYF
J: TRBJ2-7; V: TRBV7-2; CDR3: CASRRTSGPSSYEQYF
J: TRBJ2-5; V: TRBV28; CDR3: CASSLWTGVGQETQYF
J: TRBJ2-2; V: TRBV27; CDR3: CASSRGLAGTGELFF
J: TRBJ2-1; V: TRBV2; CDR3: CAGRDQRKEQFF
J: TRBJ1-2; V: TRBV28; CDR3: CASRHRVIGYTF
J: TRBJ1-5; V: TRBV6-6; CDR3: CASSWTGADQPQHF
J: TRBJ2-1; V: TRBV24-1; CDR3: CATSDLGTSGSQFF
J: TRBJ1-2; V: TRBV28; CDR3: CASSVAGGAHTF
J: TRBJ2-7; V: TRBV7-8; CDR3: CASSRGGLYEQYF
J: TRBJ1-2; V: TRBV9; CDR3: CASSVGGDLDYGYTF
J: TRBJ2-7; V: TRBV19; CDR3: CASSSLAGASEQYF
J: TRBJ2-7; V: TRBV28; CDR3: CASSVAGGPKSYEQYF
J: TRBJ1-5; V: TRBV6-6; CDR3: CASSPGGHGQPQHF
J: TRBJ1-2; V: TRBV6-2/TRBV6-3; CDR3: CASSYQIDRNGYTF
J: TRBJ1-1; V: TRBV5-1; CDR3: CASSLGGNTEAFF
J: TRBJ1-1; V: TRBV12-3/TRBV12-4; CDR3: CASSFRGGVGAFF
J: TRBJ2-3; V: TRBV9; CDR3: CASSESGRGADTQYF
J: TRBJ1-5; V: TRBV19; CDR3: CASSNGQGARQPQHF
J: TRBJ2-1; V: TRBV24-1; CDR3: CATGDYNEQFF